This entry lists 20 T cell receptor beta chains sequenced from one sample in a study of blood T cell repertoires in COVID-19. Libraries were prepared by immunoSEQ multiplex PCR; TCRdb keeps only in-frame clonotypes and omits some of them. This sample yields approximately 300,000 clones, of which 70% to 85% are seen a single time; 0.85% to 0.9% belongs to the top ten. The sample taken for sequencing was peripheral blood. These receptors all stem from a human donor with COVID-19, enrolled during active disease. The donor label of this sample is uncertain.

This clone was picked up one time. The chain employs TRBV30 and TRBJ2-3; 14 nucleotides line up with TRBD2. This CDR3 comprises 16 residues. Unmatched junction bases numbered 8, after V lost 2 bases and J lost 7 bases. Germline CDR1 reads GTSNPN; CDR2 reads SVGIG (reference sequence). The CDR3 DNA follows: TGTGCCTGGAGTCTTGGACTAGCGGGAGGCGCTAATACGCAGTATTTT. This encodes CAWSLGLAGGANTQYF.

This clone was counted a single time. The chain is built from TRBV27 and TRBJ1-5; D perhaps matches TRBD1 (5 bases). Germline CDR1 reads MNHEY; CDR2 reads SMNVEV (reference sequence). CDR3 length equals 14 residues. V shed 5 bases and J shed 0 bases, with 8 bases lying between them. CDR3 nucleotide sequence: TGTGCCAGCAGTCAGGGTAATAGCAATCAGCCCCAGCATTTT. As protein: CASSQGNSNQPQHF.

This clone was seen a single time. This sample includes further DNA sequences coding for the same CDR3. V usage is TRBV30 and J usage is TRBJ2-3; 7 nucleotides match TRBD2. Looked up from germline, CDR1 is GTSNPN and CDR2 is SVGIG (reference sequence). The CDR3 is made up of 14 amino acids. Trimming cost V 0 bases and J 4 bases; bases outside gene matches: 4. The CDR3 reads CAWSVSGRADTQYF. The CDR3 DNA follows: TGTGCCTGGAGTGTGTCAGGGAGGGCAGATACGCAGTATTTT.

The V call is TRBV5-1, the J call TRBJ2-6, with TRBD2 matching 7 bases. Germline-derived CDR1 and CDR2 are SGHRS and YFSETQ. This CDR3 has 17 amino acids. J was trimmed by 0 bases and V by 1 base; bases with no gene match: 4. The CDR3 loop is CASSLTSGDSGANVLTF. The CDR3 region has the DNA TGCGCCAGCAGCTTGACGAGCGGGGACTCTGGGGCCAACGTCCTGACTTTC.

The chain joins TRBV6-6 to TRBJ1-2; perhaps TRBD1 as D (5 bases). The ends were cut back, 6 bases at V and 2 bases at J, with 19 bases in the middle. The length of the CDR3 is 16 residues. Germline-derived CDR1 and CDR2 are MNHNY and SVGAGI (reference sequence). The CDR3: CASRTPGQGGNYGYTF. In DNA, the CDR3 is TGTGCCAGCAGGACACCGGGGCAGGGAGGGAACTATGGCTACACCTTC.

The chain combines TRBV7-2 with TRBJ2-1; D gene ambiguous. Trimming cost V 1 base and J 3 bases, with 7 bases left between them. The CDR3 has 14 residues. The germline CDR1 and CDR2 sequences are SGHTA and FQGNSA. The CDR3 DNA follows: TGTGCCAGCAGCTTAGTCATAGACTACAATGAGCAGTTCTTC. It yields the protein CASSLVIDYNEQFF.

Here the CDR3 reads CASSLDGGQESYQPQHF. The CDR3 DNA is TGCGCCAGCAGCTTGGATGGGGGACAGGAATCTTATCAGCCCCAGCATTTT. V usage is TRBV5-1 and J usage is TRBJ1-5, with 8 bases lining up with TRBD1. This CDR3 has 17 amino acids. Germline V CDR1 and CDR2: SGHRS, YFSETQ. V trimming: 0 bases; J trimming: 5 bases; junction bases outside the gene matches: 10.

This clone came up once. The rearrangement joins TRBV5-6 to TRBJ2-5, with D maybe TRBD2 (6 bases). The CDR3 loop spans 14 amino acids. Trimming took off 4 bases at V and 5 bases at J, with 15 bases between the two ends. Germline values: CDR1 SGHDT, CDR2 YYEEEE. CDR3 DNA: TGTGCCAGCAGCCCCCGTAGCGGAGGGGAGACCCAGTACTTC. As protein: CASSPRSGGETQYF.

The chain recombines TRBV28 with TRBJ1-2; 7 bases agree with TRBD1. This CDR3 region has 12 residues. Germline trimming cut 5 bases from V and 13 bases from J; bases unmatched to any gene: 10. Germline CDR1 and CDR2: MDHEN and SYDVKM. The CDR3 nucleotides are TGTGCCAGCAGTCTAGAGGGACAGTCAATCACCTTC. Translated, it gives CASSLEGQSITF.

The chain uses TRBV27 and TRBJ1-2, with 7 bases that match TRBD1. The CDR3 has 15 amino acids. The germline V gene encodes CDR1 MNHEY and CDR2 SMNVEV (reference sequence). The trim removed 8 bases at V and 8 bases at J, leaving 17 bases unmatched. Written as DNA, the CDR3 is TGTGCCAGCTGTCCTCGGGACAGATGCTGGGAAGGCTACACCTTC. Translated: CASCPRDRCWEGYTF.

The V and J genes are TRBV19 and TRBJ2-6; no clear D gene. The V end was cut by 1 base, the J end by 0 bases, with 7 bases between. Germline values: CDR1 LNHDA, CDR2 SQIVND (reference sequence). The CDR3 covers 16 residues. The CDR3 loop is CASSIGGDSGANVLTF. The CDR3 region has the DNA TGTGCCAGTAGTATAGGCGGTGACTCTGGGGCCAACGTCCTGACTTTC. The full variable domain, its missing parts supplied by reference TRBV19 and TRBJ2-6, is DGGITQSPKYLFRKEGQNVTLSCEQNLNHDAMYWYRQDPGQGLRLIYYSQIVNDFQKGDIAEGYSVSREKKESFPLTVTSAQKNPTAFYLCASSIGGDSGANVLTFGAGSRLTVL.

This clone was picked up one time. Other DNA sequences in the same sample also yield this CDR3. CDR3 in amino acids: CASSLAGSGNTIYF. The CDR3 DNA sequence: TGTGCCAGCAGCCTCGCAGGCTCTGGAAACACCATATATTTT. The V gene is TRBV5-4, the J gene TRBJ1-3, with unresolved D. Germline V CDR1 and CDR2: SGHNT, YYREEE (reference sequence). Trimming took 4 bases from V and 0 from J, leaving 8 bases between them. The CDR3 length is 14 residues.

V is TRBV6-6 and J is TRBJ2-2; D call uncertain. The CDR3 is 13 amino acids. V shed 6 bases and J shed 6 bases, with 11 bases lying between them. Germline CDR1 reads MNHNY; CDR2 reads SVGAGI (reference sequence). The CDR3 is CASSRYPPGELFF. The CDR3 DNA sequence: TGTGCCAGCAGCCGCTACCCTCCCGGGGAGCTGTTTTTT.

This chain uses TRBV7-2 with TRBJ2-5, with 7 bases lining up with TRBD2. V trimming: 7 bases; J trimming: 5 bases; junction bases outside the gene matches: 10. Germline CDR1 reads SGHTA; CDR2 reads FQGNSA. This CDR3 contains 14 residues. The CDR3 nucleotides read TGTGCCAGCAAGGGAGGGGCCCTCTTTGAGACCCAGTACTTC. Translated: CASKGGALFETQYF.

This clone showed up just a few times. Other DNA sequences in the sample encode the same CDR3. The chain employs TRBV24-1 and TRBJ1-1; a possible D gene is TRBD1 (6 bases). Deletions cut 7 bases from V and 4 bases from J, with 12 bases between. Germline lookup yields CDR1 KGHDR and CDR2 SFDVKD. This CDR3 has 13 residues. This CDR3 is CATRRDTATEAFF. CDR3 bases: TGTGCCACCAGAAGGGACACAGCCACTGAAGCTTTCTTT.

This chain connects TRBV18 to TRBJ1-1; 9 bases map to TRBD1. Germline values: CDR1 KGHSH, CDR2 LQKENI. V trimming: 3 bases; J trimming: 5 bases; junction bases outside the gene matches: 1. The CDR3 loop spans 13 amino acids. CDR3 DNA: TGTGCCAGCTCACCGACAGGGGGGACTGAAGCTTTCTTT. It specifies CASSPTGGTEAFF.

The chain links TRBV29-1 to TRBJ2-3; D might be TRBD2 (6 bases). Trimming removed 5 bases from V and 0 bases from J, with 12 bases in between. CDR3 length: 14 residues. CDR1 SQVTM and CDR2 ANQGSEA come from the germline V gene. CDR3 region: CSVLGRGSTDTQYF. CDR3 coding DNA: TGCAGCGTTTTGGGGCGGGGTAGCACAGATACGCAGTATTTT.

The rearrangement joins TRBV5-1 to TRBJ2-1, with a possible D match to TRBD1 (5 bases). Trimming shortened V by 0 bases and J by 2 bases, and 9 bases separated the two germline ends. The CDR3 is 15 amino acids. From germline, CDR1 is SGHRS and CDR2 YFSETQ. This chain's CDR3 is CASSLAGYPYNEQFF. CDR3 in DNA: TGCGCCAGCAGCTTGGCAGGGTATCCCTACAATGAGCAGTTCTTC.

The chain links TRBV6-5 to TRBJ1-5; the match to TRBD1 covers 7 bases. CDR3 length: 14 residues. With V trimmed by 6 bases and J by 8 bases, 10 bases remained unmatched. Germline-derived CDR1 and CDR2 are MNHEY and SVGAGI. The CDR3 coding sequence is TGTGCCAGCAGGGCCGAGACAGGGCGGGAGCCCCAGCATTTT. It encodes CASRAETGREPQHF.

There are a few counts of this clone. This chain's CDR3 is CASSPLGRNAVSGANVLTF. CDR3 nucleotides: TGTGCCAGCAGCCCCTTGGGCCGTAATGCCGTCTCTGGGGCCAACGTCCTGACTTTC. This chain joins TRBV7-3 and TRBJ2-6; D gene unclear. V lost 5 bases, J lost 0 bases, and 20 bases lay in between. The CDR3 runs to 19 residues. The germline V gene has CDR1 SGHTA and CDR2 FQGTGA.